This TCR beta chain was captured in a study of CD8 T cells in Susac syndrome. The CDR3 sequence is 12 residues long. V lost 6 bases, J lost 5 bases, and 7 bases lay in between. After extraction with the RNeasy kit, about 0.45 to 1 ug of the RNA was reverse transcribed using random hexamers. TCRdb recomputed calls from the immunoSEQ multiplex PCR reads with MiXCR, one row per CDR3 protein. The table includes about 150,000 distinct CDR3 sequences, 85% to 95% detected once. The V and J genes are TRBV12-3 or TRBV12-4 and TRBJ1-4, with unresolved D. The specimen was CD4+ T cells from PBMCs. The sequence came from a human donor with Susac syndrome. CDR3 DNA: TGTGCCAGCAGGGTTCGGAATGAAAAACTGTTTTTT. Translated: CASRVRNEKLFF.